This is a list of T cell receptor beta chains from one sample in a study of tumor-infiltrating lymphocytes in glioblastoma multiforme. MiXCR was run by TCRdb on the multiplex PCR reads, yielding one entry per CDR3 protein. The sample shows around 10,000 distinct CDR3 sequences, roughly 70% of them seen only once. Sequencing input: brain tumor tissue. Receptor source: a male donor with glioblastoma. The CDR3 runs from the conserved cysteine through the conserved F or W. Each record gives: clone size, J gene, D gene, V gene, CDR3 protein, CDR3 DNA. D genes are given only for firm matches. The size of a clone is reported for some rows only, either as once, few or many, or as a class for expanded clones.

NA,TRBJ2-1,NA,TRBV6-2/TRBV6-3,CASSYSAGTYNEQFF,TGTGCCAGCAGTTACTCTGCGGGTACCTACAATGAGCAGTTCTTC
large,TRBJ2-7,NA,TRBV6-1,CASFLDGGHSYEQYF,TGTGCCAGCTTCCTAGATGGGGGGCACTCCTACGAGCAGTACTTC
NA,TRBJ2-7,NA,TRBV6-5,CAVEGGGVEQYF,TGTGCCGTGGAGGGAGGAGGGGTCGAGCAGTACTTC
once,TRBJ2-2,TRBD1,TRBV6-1,CASSVGQEYTGDMFF,TGTGCCAGCAGTGTAGGACAGGAGTACACCGGGGACATGTTTTTT
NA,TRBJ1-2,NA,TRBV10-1,CASSESGTNYGYTF,TGCGCCAGCAGTGAGTCCGGGACAAACTATGGCTACACCTTC
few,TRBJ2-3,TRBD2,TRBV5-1,CTSWTSGSADTQYF,TGCACCAGCTGGACTAGCGGGAGTGCAGATACGCAGTATTTT
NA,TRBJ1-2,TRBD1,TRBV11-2,CASSLARQGFDGYTF,TGTGCCAGCAGCTTAGCCCGACAGGGGTTCGACGGCTACACCTTC
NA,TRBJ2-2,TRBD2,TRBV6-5,CASMISGRVTGELFF,TGTGCCAGCATGATAAGCGGGAGGGTCACCGGGGAGCTGTTTTTT
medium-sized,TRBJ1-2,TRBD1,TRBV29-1,CSVWTGGAYGYTF,TGCAGCGTCTGGACAGGGGGCGCCTATGGCTACACCTTC
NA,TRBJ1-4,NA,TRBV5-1,CASSPRGRGSGKLFF,TGCGCCAGCAGCCCTAGAGGCAGGGGTTCTGGAAAACTGTTTTTT
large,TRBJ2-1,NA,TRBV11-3,CASSLVPDEQFF,TGTGCCAGCAGCTTAGTTCCCGATGAGCAGTTCTTC
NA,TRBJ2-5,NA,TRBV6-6,CASSYSGVVGETQYF,TGTGCCAGCAGTTACTCGGGGGTGGTTGGGGAGACCCAGTACTTC
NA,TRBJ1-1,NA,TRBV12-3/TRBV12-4,CASSLRPQGYMNTEAFF,TGTGCCAGCAGTTTGAGACCCCAGGGGTACATGAACACTGAAGCTTTCTTT
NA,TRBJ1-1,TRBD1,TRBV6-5,CASSYVTGGNTEAFF,TGTGCCAGCAGTTACGTGACAGGGGGGAACACTGAAGCTTTCTTT
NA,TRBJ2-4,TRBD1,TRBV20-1,CRAAGTGGAKNIQYF,TGCAGAGCTGCCGGGACAGGGGGTGCCAAAAACATCCAGTACTTC
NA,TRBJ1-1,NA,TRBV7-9,CAGSPGSTMGTEAFF,TGTGCCGGCAGCCCGGGATCCACCATGGGAACTGAAGCTTTCTTT
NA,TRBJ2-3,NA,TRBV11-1,CASSYTDTQYF,TGTGCCAGCAGCTACACAGATACGCAGTATTTT
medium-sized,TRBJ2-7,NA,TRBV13,CASSLDRGRSYEQYF,TGTGCCAGCAGCTTAGATAGGGGCAGGTCCTACGAGCAGTACTTC
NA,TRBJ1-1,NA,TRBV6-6,CASSYPPGQQAFF,TGTGCCAGCAGTTACCCCCCGGGACAACAAGCTTTCTTT
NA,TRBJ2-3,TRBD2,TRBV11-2,CASSLGLAGGTQFF,TGTGCTAGCAGCCTAGGTCTAGCGGGAGGTACGCAGTTTTTT
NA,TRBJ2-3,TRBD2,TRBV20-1,CSASPISGSLTDTQYF,TGCAGTGCTAGTCCGATTAGCGGGAGTCTCACAGATACGCAGTATTTT
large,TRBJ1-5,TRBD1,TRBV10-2,CASRPLATGDQPQHF,TGCGCCAGCAGACCCTTGGCGACAGGGGATCAGCCCCAGCATTTT
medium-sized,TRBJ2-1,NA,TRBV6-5,CASWGGAMPNEQFF,TGTGCCAGTTGGGGCGGGGCTATGCCCAATGAGCAGTTCTTC
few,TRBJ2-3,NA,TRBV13,CASILTDTHYF,TGTGCCAGCATCCTCACAGATACGCATTATTTT
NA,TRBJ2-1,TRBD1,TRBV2,CASSEGQGILYNEQFF,TGTGCCAGCAGTGAGGGACAGGGGATTCTGTACAATGAGCAGTTCTTC
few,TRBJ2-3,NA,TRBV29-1,CSVGSLDFTDTQYF,TGCAGCGTTGGAAGCCTAGACTTCACAGATACGCAGTATTTT
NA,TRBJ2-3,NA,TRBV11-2,CASSLFRRTDTQYF,TGTGCCAGCAGCTTATTCCGGCGCACAGATACGCAGTATTTT